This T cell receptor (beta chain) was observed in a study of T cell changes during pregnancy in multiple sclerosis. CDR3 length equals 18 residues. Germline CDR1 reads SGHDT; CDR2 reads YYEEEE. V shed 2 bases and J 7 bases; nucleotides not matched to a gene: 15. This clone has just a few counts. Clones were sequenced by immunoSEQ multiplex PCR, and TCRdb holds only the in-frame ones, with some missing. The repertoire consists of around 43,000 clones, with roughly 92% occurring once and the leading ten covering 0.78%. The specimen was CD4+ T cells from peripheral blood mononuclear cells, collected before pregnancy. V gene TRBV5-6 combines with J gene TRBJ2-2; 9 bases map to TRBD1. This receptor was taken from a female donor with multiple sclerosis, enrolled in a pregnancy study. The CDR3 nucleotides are TGTGCCAGCAGCTTTGGTGGCCGCGGGACAGGGAAATTCGGGGAGCTGTTTTTT. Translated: CASSFGGRGTGKFGELFF.